A single sample gave rise to the 26 T cell receptor beta chains below, sequenced in a study of blood T cell repertoires in COVID-19. Some clones are missing from TCRdb's copy, which holds only in-frame ones; the method was immunoSEQ multiplex PCR. This table has 150,000 to 200,000 clones, roughly four fifths appearing once. Sequences were obtained from PBMCs or T cells enriched from blood (not recorded which). The source of these receptors is a man over 45 who had recovered from COVID-19.

This clone was seen more than once but under ten times. The rearrangement uses TRBV27 and TRBJ2-7; tentatively, D is TRBD2 (6 bases). CDR1 and CDR2 (germline): MNHEY, SMNVEV (reference sequence). The CDR3 loop spans 13 amino acids. V was pared by 11 bases and J by 1 base, with 15 bases between. CDR3 nucleotides: TGTGCCGCTGGACTCGGAGGGTCCTACGAGCAGTACTTC. Its translation: CAAGLGGSYEQYF.

The chain recombines TRBV5-1 with TRBJ2-7; TRBD2 is a possible D gene (7 bases). The germline gives CDR1 SGHRS, CDR2 YFSETQ. Trimming pared 4 bases from V and 6 bases from J, leaving 17 bases between. CDR3 length equals 14 residues. The CDR3 spells CASSGAPGGGEQYF. The DNA of the CDR3 is TGCGCCAGCAGCGGGGCCCCGGGGGGCGGCGAGCAGTACTTC.

The V and J genes are TRBV3-1 (or the pseudogene TRBV3-2) and TRBJ1-1, with D possibly being TRBD1 (6 bases). The V gene lost 5 bases and the J gene lost 4 bases, with 14 bases spanning the gap. The CDR3 sequence is 14 residues long. Germline-derived CDR1 and CDR2 are LGHDT and YNNKEL (reference sequence). CDR3 protein: CASSDTGKSTEAFF. CDR3 sequence (DNA): TGTGCCAGCAGCGACACAGGGAAGAGCACTGAAGCTTTCTTT.

The V gene is TRBV21-1, the J gene TRBJ2-7; TRBD2 is taken as the D call from the table, unchecked against the DNA. TRBV21-1 is a pseudogene locus. The CDR3 extends over 16 amino acids. Here the CDR3 DNA reads TGTGCCAGCAGCAAAGTTGAGCGGGGGAGCTCCTACGAGCAGTACTTC. Protein product: CASSKVERGSSYEQYF.

V usage is TRBV28 and J usage is TRBJ1-5; 7 bases match TRBD1. CDR3 length equals 14 residues. Germline CDR1 is MDHEN and CDR2 is SYDVKM. The ends lost 3 bases at V and 11 bases at J; junction bases unmatched: 10. This chain's CDR3 is CASSFGTAVWSQHF. The CDR3 DNA is TGTGCCAGCAGTTTCGGGACAGCTGTCTGGTCCCAGCATTTT.

In DNA, the CDR3 is TGTGCCAGCAGCGAGGATATAACAGGGGGCAAAGATGGCTACACCTTC. It is translated as CASSEDITGGKDGYTF. This chain links TRBV9 with TRBJ1-2; 9 bases align to TRBD1. The V and J ends lost 3 bases and 6 bases, in that order; junction bases with no gene match: 12. CDR1 is SGDLS and CDR2 is YYNGEE in the germline V gene. There are 16 residues in the CDR3.

The chain combines TRBV6-5 with TRBJ2-2; TRBD1 agrees at 9 bases. The V gene end was trimmed by 6 bases and the J gene end by 6 bases; junction bases not matched to a gene: 8. The CDR3 covers 15 residues. Germline loops: CDR1 MNHEY, CDR2 SVGAGI. The CDR3 nucleotides read TGTGCCAGCAGGGTACAGGGGGCGTTGCCCGGGGAGCTGTTTTTT. Amino acids: CASRVQGALPGELFF.

This clone was seen only once. The chain uses TRBV28 and TRBJ1-6; 8 positions match TRBD1. V gave up 5 bases and J gave up 7 bases; unmatched junction bases: 7. Germline V gene sequence: CDR1 MDHEN, CDR2 SYDVKM. The CDR3 spans 15 residues. The CDR3 DNA reads TGTGCCAGCAGTCCCCGGACAGGGATAAATTCACCCCTCCACTTT. Protein product: CASSPRTGINSPLHF. Full variable domain (rest looked up from reference TRBV28 and TRBJ1-6): DVKVTQSSRYLVKRTGEKVFLECVQDMDHENMFWYRQDPGLGLRLIYFSYDVKMKEKGDIPEGYSVSREKKERFSLILESASTNQTSMYLCASSPRTGINSPLHFGNGTRLTVT.

This chain links TRBV7-9 with TRBJ2-2; D perhaps matches TRBD2 (5 bases). Germline V gene data show CDR1 as SEHNR and CDR2 as FQNEAQ (reference sequence). V dropped 10 bases and J dropped 1 base, with 16 bases sitting between them. The CDR3 runs to 15 residues. The CDR3 is CATRQSRGNTGELFF. The CDR3 DNA reads as TGTGCCACCCGGCAAAGCCGGGGGAACACCGGGGAGCTGTTTTTT.

The CDR3 coding sequence is TGCAGCGTACTTAGCGGGATTGGGTCCTACGAGCAGTACTTC. This sequence encodes CSVLSGIGSYEQYF. The chain couples TRBV29-1 to TRBJ2-7; 8 bases line up with TRBD2. This CDR3 has 14 residues. V trimming: 6 bases; J trimming: 1 base; junction bases outside the gene matches: 8. Germline-derived CDR1 and CDR2 are SQVTM and ANQGSEA.

J is TRBJ2-5 and V is TRBV24-1, with TRBD1 identical over 8 bases. The CDR3 has 15 residues. Trimming took 3 bases from V and 2 from J; bases not matched to a gene: 4. CDR1 and CDR2 (germline): KGHDR, SFDVKD. The DNA for the CDR3 is TGTGCCACCAGTGATACAGGGGGTGAGCAAGAGACCCAGTACTTC. Its protein is CATSDTGGEQETQYF.

The chain carries TRBV3-1 (or the pseudogene TRBV3-2) and TRBJ2-2; 10 nucleotides line up with TRBD1. From germline, CDR1 is LGHDT and CDR2 YNNKEL (reference sequence). V lost 8 bases to trimming and J lost 3 bases; unmatched junction nucleotides: 6. The CDR3 is made up of 15 amino acids. CDR3 region: CASRTGGLYTGELFF. CDR3 nucleotide sequence: TGTGCCAGCCGGACAGGGGGATTGTACACCGGGGAGCTGTTTTTT.

This clone was counted only a few times. The chain carries TRBV28 and TRBJ1-2; 8 bases line up with TRBD1. V trimming: 0 bases; J trimming: 7 bases; junction bases outside the gene matches: 4. Looked up from germline, CDR1 is MDHEN and CDR2 is SYDVKM. This CDR3 spans 14 amino acids. The CDR3 is CASSLWKDRAGYTF. The CDR3 DNA reads as TGTGCCAGCAGTTTATGGAAGGACAGGGCTGGCTACACCTTC.

This chain links TRBV5-4 with TRBJ2-5, with D possibly being TRBD1 (6 bases). Trimming removed 0 bases at V and 1 base at J, with 13 bases between. The germline gives CDR1 SGHNT, CDR2 YYREEE (reference sequence). This CDR3 is 16 amino acids long. This CDR3 is CASSLGLLQGQETQYF. DNA for the CDR3: TGTGCCAGCAGCTTGGGGTTATTACAGGGCCAAGAGACCCAGTACTTC.

The rearrangement joins TRBV11-2 to TRBJ1-5, with a weak D call TRBD1 (6 bases). CDR3 length equals 15 residues. Germline CDR1 SGHAT, CDR2 FQNNGV. V lost 5 bases and J lost 3, with 14 bases in between. CDR3 region: CASSRTGSPNQPQHF. CDR3 DNA: TGTGCCAGCAGCAGAACAGGGTCCCCCAATCAGCCCCAGCATTTT.

This chain connects TRBV9 to TRBJ2-1; 8 bases line up with TRBD2. V lost 6 bases and J lost 2; bases outside the gene matches: 10. CDR1 is SGDLS, CDR2 YYNGEE, per germline. The CDR3 loop spans 16 amino acids. The CDR3 protein is CASNPRGVSTYNEQFF. The DNA for the CDR3 is TGTGCCAGCAACCCGCGGGGGGTTAGCACCTACAATGAGCAGTTCTTC.

The chain carries TRBV19 and TRBJ2-3; D is unresolved. CDR1 and CDR2 (germline): LNHDA, SQIVND (reference sequence). V lost 6 bases and J 0 bases, leaving 13 bases between the germline ends. The CDR3 totals 15 residues. In DNA form, the CDR3 reads TGTGCCAGTAGCGGTAGTTTCGCTAGCACAGATACGCAGTATTTT. Encoded protein: CASSGSFASTDTQYF. The whole variable domain, filled in from reference TRBV19 and TRBJ2-3, reads DGGITQSPKYLFRKEGQNVTLSCEQNLNHDAMYWYRQDPGQGLRLIYYSQIVNDFQKGDIAEGYSVSREKKESFPLTVTSAQKNPTAFYLCASSGSFASTDTQYFGPGTRLTVL.

The gene calls are TRBV10-3 and TRBJ2-7, with D possibly TRBD1 on 6 matching bases. V dropped 3 bases and J dropped 3 bases, with 12 bases sitting between them. Germline loops: CDR1 ENHRY, CDR2 SYGVKD. This CDR3 region has 14 residues. The CDR3 loop is CAISDSRTDYEQYF. The CDR3 DNA follows: TGTGCCATCAGTGATTCACGGACAGACTACGAGCAGTACTTC.

The chain recombines TRBV7-8 with TRBJ2-7; tentatively, D is TRBD1 (6 bases). V dropped 5 bases and J dropped 0 bases, with 14 bases sitting between them. This CDR3 has 15 residues. Germline assignment: CDR1 SGHVS and CDR2 FQNEAQ. The CDR3 nucleotides read TGTGCCAGCAGCGCTCCTGACAGGCTCTCCTACGAGCAGTACTTC. Its protein product is CASSAPDRLSYEQYF.

The chain recombines TRBV7-3 with TRBJ2-7, with D perhaps matching TRBD1 (6 bases). V was pared by 2 bases and J by 6 bases, with 14 bases between. Germline V gene data show CDR1 as SGHTA and CDR2 as FQGTGA. This CDR3 is built from 14 residues. CDR3 in amino acids: CASSLGQGLGEQYF. The CDR3, as DNA: TGTGCCAGCAGCTTAGGGCAGGGGCTTGGCGAGCAGTACTTC.

The J gene is TRBJ1-4, the V gene TRBV5-5, with 9 positions matching TRBD1. The CDR3 length is 14 residues. CDR1 is SGHKS, CDR2 YYEKEE, per germline (reference sequence). Unmatched junction bases numbered 6, after V lost 5 bases and J lost 7 bases. CDR3 sequence reads: CASSGTGSSEKLFF. The CDR3 nucleotides read TGTGCCAGCAGTGGGACAGGGTCGTCTGAAAAACTGTTTTTT.

The gene calls are TRBV7-2 and TRBJ2-5, with D unresolved. The V end lost 1 base, the J end lost 5 bases, and 5 bases lay between the germline ends. The CDR3 covers 12 residues. CDR1 is SGHTA and CDR2 is FQGNSA in the germline V gene. The CDR3: CASSLGSETQYF. The CDR3 bases are TGTGCCAGCAGCTTAGGTTCGGAGACCCAGTACTTC.

The chain recombines TRBV7-9 with TRBJ2-3; perhaps TRBD1 as D (5 bases). Germline lookup yields CDR1 SEHNR and CDR2 FQNEAQ (reference sequence). This CDR3 comprises 12 residues. Trimming removed 2 bases at V and 8 bases at J, with 8 bases between. CDR3 sequence: CASSLSQGTQYF. The DNA for the CDR3 is TGTGCCAGCAGCTTATCGCAGGGTACGCAGTATTTT.

The rearrangement uses TRBV7-9 and TRBJ1-5; D is uncertain. This CDR3 has 18 amino acids. The V end lost 3 bases, the J end lost 9 bases, and 27 bases lay between the germline ends. Germline CDR1 is SEHNR and CDR2 is FQNEAQ (reference sequence). CDR3 amino acids: CASSFQEVHFTFKWPQHF. In nucleotides, the CDR3 is TGTGCCAGCAGCTTTCAGGAAGTGCATTTCACGTTCAAGTGGCCCCAGCATTTT. Variable domain in full (rest from reference TRBV7-9 and TRBJ1-5): DTGVSQNPRHKITKRGQNVTFRCDPISEHNRLYWYRQTLGQGPEFLTYFQNEAQLEKSRLLSDRFSAERPKGSFSTLEIQRTEQGDSAMYLCASSFQEVHFTFKWPQHFGDGTRLSIL.

The CDR3 spells CASSQRWPGQDYGYTF. The CDR3 DNA reads TGTGCCAGCAGCCAAAGGTGGCCAGGGCAGGACTATGGCTACACCTTC. The gene calls are TRBV3-1 (or the pseudogene TRBV3-2) and TRBJ1-2; D possibly corresponds to TRBD1 (5 bases). The CDR3 consists of 16 residues. V was cut by 2 bases and J by 3 bases, with 16 bases left in between. Germline V CDR1 and CDR2: LGHDT, YNNKEL (reference sequence).

The rearrangement joins TRBV7-8 to TRBJ2-2; D is undetermined. The V end lost 5 bases, the J end lost 6 bases, and 10 bases lay between the germline ends. Germline lookup yields CDR1 SGHVS and CDR2 FQNEAQ. The CDR3 runs 13 residues. In DNA, the CDR3 is TGTGCCAGCAGCATTAGGAGTGCCGGGGAGCTGTTTTTT. This translates into CASSIRSAGELFF.